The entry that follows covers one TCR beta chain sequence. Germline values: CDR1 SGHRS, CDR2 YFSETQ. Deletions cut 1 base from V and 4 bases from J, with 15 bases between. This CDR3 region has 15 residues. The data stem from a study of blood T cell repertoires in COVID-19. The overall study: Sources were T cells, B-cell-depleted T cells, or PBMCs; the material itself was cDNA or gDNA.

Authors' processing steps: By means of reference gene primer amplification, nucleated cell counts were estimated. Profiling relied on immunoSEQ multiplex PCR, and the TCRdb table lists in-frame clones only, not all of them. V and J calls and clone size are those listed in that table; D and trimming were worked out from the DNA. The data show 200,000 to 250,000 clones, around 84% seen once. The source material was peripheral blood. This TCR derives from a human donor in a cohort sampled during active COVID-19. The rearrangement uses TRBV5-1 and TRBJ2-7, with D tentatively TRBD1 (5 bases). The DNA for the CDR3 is TGCGCCAGCAGCTTGAATGGCTGGACAATTTACGAGCAGTACTTC. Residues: CASSLNGWTIYEQYF.